These 13 T cell receptor beta chains were sequenced from one sample in a study of vaccination and CD4 T cells after COVID-19. Treatment specified: approximately nine-day PBMC culture with coronavirus spike peptide pools or control peptides (ViraFEST assay). Oncomine TCR Beta short-read sequencing was applied to DNA from cultured CD4+ T cells. TCRdb recomputed calls from the PCR reads with MiXCR, one row per CDR3 protein. This sample has roughly 22,000 distinct CDR3 sequences; about 33% occur once, and the top ten carry around 11%. No antigen has been identified for these receptors. The sample consisted of cultured CD4+ T cells from blood. These receptors were taken from a human donor with COVID-19.

This clonotype was seen a few times. The chain employs TRBV5-1 and TRBJ2-4, with D possibly TRBD1 on 6 matching bases. Germline CDR1 and CDR2: SGHRS and YFSETQ. The CDR3 loop spans 15 amino acids. With 4 bases removed from V and 6 bases from J, the gap between germline ends came to 17 bases. The CDR3 reads CASSPVGAQGNIQYF. DNA of the CDR3: TGCGCCAGCAGCCCGGTAGGGGCACAGGGAAACATTCAGTACTTC.

This clonotype came up a few times. The chain links TRBV6-1 to TRBJ2-2; a weak D match, TRBD1 (6 bases). With 6 bases removed from V and 2 bases from J, the gap between germline ends came to 16 bases. This CDR3 comprises 16 residues. Germline V gene lookup returns CDR1 MNHNS and CDR2 SASEGT. The CDR3 DNA follows: TGTGCCAGCAGCAACCACAGGGTCGGTAACACCGGGGAGCTGTTTTTT. As protein: CASSNHRVGNTGELFF.

This rearrangement joins TRBV7-8 to TRBJ1-3; no clear D. Germline V gives CDR1 SGHVS, CDR2 FQNEAQ. Trimming removed 5 bases at V and 0 bases at J, with 8 bases between. This CDR3 has 14 amino acids. In DNA form, the CDR3 reads TGTGCCAGCAGCCAAACAAGCTCTGGAAACACCATATATTTT. As protein: CASSQTSSGNTIYF. Based on the CDR3 plus reference TRBV7-8 and TRBJ1-3, the full variable domain is GAGVSQSPRYKVAKRGQDVALRCDPISGHVSLFWYQQALGQGPEFLTYFQNEAQLDKSGLPSDRFFAERPEGSVSTLKIQRTQQEDSAVYLCASSQTSSGNTIYFGEGSWLTVV.

V and J are TRBV20-1 and TRBJ1-5; D is unclear. The V end lost 3 bases, the J end lost 5 bases, and 17 bases lay between the germline ends. Germline values: CDR1 DFQATT, CDR2 SNEGSKA (reference sequence). This CDR3 comprises 15 residues. The CDR3 DNA is TGCAGTGCTAGTAGTTCCGCGGCCGGGGATCAGCCCCAGCATTTT. It translates to CSASSSAAGDQPQHF.

This clonotype has only a few counts. This chain links TRBV11-2 with TRBJ2-7; either TRBD1 or TRBD2 may supply D (5 bases each). The V gene's germline CDR1 is SGHAT and CDR2 FQNNGV. CDR3 length: 15 residues. Trimming removed 1 base from V and 7 bases from J, with 17 bases in between. The DNA for the CDR3 is TGTGCCAGCAGCTTAGGGGGGTCAAGGGGCTGGGAGCAGTACTTC. Encoded protein: CASSLGGSRGWEQYF.

CDR3 loop: CASTEQGPHEQYF. The CDR3 nucleotides are TGTGCCAGCACCGAACAGGGCCCCCACGAGCAGTACTTC. The chain employs TRBV12-3 or TRBV12-4 and TRBJ2-7, with D possibly being TRBD1 (6 bases). With 7 bases removed from V and 5 bases from J, the gap between germline ends came to 15 bases. The CDR3 length is 13 residues.

This clonotype was detected only a few times. The V and J genes are TRBV14 and TRBJ1-2, with unresolved D. The CDR3 extends over 13 amino acids. Germline CDR1 and CDR2: SGHDN and FVKESK. The germline V and J ends were trimmed by 4 bases and 4 bases, with 10 bases remaining between them. The chain's CDR3 is CASSPPGPYGYTF. CDR3 in DNA: TGTGCCAGCAGCCCCCCGGGTCCCTATGGCTACACCTTC. Full variable domain (missing parts from reference TRBV14 and TRBJ1-2): EAGVTQFPSHSVIEKGQTVTLRCDPISGHDNLYWYRRVMGKEIKFLLHFVKESKQDESGMPNNRFLAERTGGTYSTLKVQPAELEDSGVYFCASSPPGPYGYTFGSGTRLTVV.

V is TRBV6-4 and J is TRBJ1-5, with D perhaps matching TRBD1 (5 bases). This CDR3 contains 21 residues. V lost 0 bases and J lost 0, with 24 bases in between. Germline assignment: CDR1 MRHNA and CDR2 SNTAGT. In nucleotides, the CDR3 is TGTGCCAGCAGTGACTCAATGGGTTACTCGGGGGTTTATCTTAGCAATCAGCCCCAGCATTTT. Its protein is CASSDSMGYSGVYLSNQPQHF.

CDR3 coding DNA: TGTGCCAGTAGAGACCAGGGGGGAACAGATACGCAGTATTTT. This gives the protein CASRDQGGTDTQYF. The chain combines TRBV19 with TRBJ2-3; D is possibly TRBD1 (7 bases). Between the trimmed V and J ends, which lost 6 bases and 3 bases, there was a span of 13 bases. Germline CDR1 LNHDA, CDR2 SQIVND (reference sequence). The CDR3 has 14 amino acids.

This clonotype occurred a few times. The chain joins TRBV28 to TRBJ1-2, with D unresolved. Germline V gene data show CDR1 as MDHEN and CDR2 as SYDVKM. The CDR3 has 15 residues. Trimming pared 2 bases from V and 7 bases from J, leaving 17 bases between. This CDR3 is CASSLMSRLLVGYTF. CDR3 DNA sequence: TGTGCCAGCAGTTTAATGTCCAGGCTACTAGTTGGCTACACCTTC.

In its sample, this clonotype was seen once. The V and J genes are TRBV12-3 or TRBV12-4 and TRBJ1-1; a possible D gene is TRBD1 (6 bases). This CDR3 has 13 residues. The V and J ends lost 7 bases and 5 bases respectively, with 14 bases between them. CDR3 sequence (DNA): TGTGCCAGCACAACCAGGGGCGGAACTGAAGCTTTCTTT. Amino acid sequence: CASTTRGGTEAFF.

This CDR3 is CSARDPSGGPYEQYF. In nucleotides, the CDR3 is TGCAGTGCTAGAGATCCCAGCGGGGGCCCCTACGAGCAGTACTTC. The gene calls are TRBV20-1 and TRBJ2-7; the match to TRBD2 covers 8 bases. J lost 2 bases, V lost 0 bases, and 6 bases had no gene match. This CDR3 is 15 amino acids long. Germline assignment: CDR1 DFQATT and CDR2 SNEGSKA (reference sequence).

In regard to this clonotype: Germline and junction disagree at one end, which may indicate a read error. In DNA form, the CDR3 reads TGTGCTAGCAGCTTATCCACAGGGGTTTGGTCGGAGACCCAGTACTTC. It codes for CASSLSTGVWSETQYF. The J gene is TRBJ2-5, the V gene TRBV7-7, with 7 bases aligning to TRBD1. The CDR3 has 16 residues. Per germline, CDR1 SSHAT and CDR2 FNYEAQ (reference sequence).